This T cell receptor beta chain is from a study of T cell changes during pregnancy in multiple sclerosis. This CDR3 is built from 14 residues. V trimming: 6 bases; J trimming: 6 bases; junction bases outside the gene matches: 10. Germline V CDR1 and CDR2: MNHNS, SASEGT. The method was immunoSEQ multiplex PCR; TCRdb's version includes in-frame clones alone and lacks a portion of them. The sample has over 45,000 clones; under 90% are singletons. The origin of this receptor is a female donor in good health, enrolled as a control in a pregnancy study. The chain joins TRBV6-1 to TRBJ1-1; 7 nucleotides line up with TRBD1. Sequenced here: peripheral blood, sampled in the first trimester of pregnancy. CDR3 region: CASRTGFLDAEAFF. CDR3 bases: TGTGCCAGCAGGACAGGGTTTCTCGATGCTGAAGCTTTCTTT.